This record concerns one T cell receptor (beta chain) sequence. Antigen specificity is unknown. Other nucleotide sequences in the sample specify the same CDR3. Amplification used 60 Vbeta primers and 13 Jbeta primers. Original analysis: Later, 65 million to 90 million unique TCR beta chains were counted in an analysis, and about 10 million of them were shared. Measured with immunoSEQ multiplex PCR; TCRdb has only the in-frame clones, and not every one. V, J and clone size are taken as reported in that table, and D and trimming were inferred from the DNA itself. The data contain around 100,000 clones, about four fifths of them singletons. Germline loops: CDR1 MNHEY, CDR2 SVGAGI. The length of the CDR3 is 13 residues. Trimming left V 7 bases short and J 3 bases short, with 12 bases between. The data derive from a study of cytomegalovirus exposure and HLA in healthy donors. Study-level results: Specificity for CMV antigens was confirmed in vitro for three of the CMV-associated chains. Excluded were some V segments that proved indistinguishable, including TRBV6-2 and TRBV6-3. Certain sequence variants were highly shared and formed a cluster, and this cluster was likely a sequencing artifact.

Sequenced material: PBMCs. The chain recombines TRBV6-5 with TRBJ2-5; tentatively, D is TRBD2 (5 bases). The clonotype was recovered from a man in his thirties or forties in good health and CMV-seropositive. CDR3 sequence reads: CASTETGKETQYF. Written as DNA, the CDR3 is TGTGCCAGCACCGAGACGGGAAAAGAGACCCAGTACTTC.